These 22 T cell receptor beta chains came from one sample sequenced in a study of cytomegalovirus exposure and HLA in healthy donors. The PCR employed 60 Vbeta primers together with 13 Jbeta primers. Generated by immunoSEQ multiplex PCR, the TCRdb table keeps only in-frame clones and is missing some. There are approximately 240,000 clones in the sample; around 89% occur only once, and less than 1.2% lies in the top ten. Input material: PBMCs. These receptors all come from a young woman in good health and CMV-seronegative.

The chain employs TRBV7-8 and TRBJ1-2, with 9 bases matching TRBD1. This CDR3 is built from 15 residues. Germline values: CDR1 SGHVS, CDR2 FQNEAQ. V lost 0 bases and J lost 7; bases outside the gene matches: 6. The CDR3, as DNA: TGTGCCAGCAGCTTAGCCGGGACAGGGAATGGTGGCTACACCTTC. Translated, it gives CASSLAGTGNGGYTF.

The chain carries TRBV6-1 and TRBJ1-2; maybe TRBD1 (5 bases). V lost 1 base and J lost 4, with 16 bases in between. CDR1 and CDR2 (germline): MNHNS, SASEGT. The CDR3 totals 16 residues. The CDR3 DNA reads as TGTGCCAGCAGTGAAGTGTTCCGGGCAGGGTTCTATGGCTACACCTTC. Translating gives CASSEVFRAGFYGYTF.

The chain has TRBV4-1 and TRBJ1-1; the match to TRBD1 covers 9 bases. CDR3 length: 17 residues. With 4 bases clipped from V and 4 bases from J, the junction kept 13 bases outside the gene matches. Germline values: CDR1 MGHRA, CDR2 YSYEKL. Here the CDR3 DNA reads TGCGCCAGCAGCCCGGGACAGGGTTTAGTGGGGACCACTGAAGCTTTCTTT. This gives the protein CASSPGQGLVGTTEAFF.

A few counts support this clone. The chain employs TRBV7-9 and TRBJ1-1, with D perhaps matching TRBD1 (5 bases). Germline values: CDR1 SEHNR, CDR2 FQNEAQ (reference sequence). V was shortened by 3 bases and J by 6 bases, with 23 bases between the two germline ends. The CDR3 is made up of 17 amino acids. The CDR3 bases are TGTGCCAGCAGCTTGGCGGGGGGGAGGGGAGGGTTCGCTGAAGCTTTCTTT. Encoded protein: CASSLAGGRGGFAEAFF.

The chain couples TRBV4-1 to TRBJ1-1; 7 bases align to TRBD1. Looked up from germline, CDR1 is MGHRA and CDR2 is YSYEKL. The CDR3 runs to 15 residues. The J segment lost 13 bases and the V segment lost 1 base, leaving 15 bases of the junction unmatched. The CDR3 region is CASSQGTRGLGFGFF. The CDR3 DNA reads as TGCGCCAGCAGCCAAGGAACAAGGGGGCTGGGATTCGGTTTCTTT.

The chain uses TRBV5-4 and TRBJ2-7, with 9 bases matching TRBD2. Germline CDR1 is SGHNT and CDR2 is YYREEE (reference sequence). V was pared by 5 bases and J by 2 bases, with 5 bases of the junction left unmatched. The length of the CDR3 is 14 residues. The CDR3 reads CASSRLADTYEQYF. CDR3 nucleotide sequence: TGTGCCAGCAGTCGACTAGCGGATACCTACGAGCAGTACTTC.

This clone occurred once. The CDR3 region has the DNA TGTGCCAGCAGTGAGGGACAGGGGATTTTCTACGAGCAGTACTTC. Residues: CASSEGQGIFYEQYF. The chain has TRBV6-1 and TRBJ2-7, with 10 nucleotides matching TRBD1. V lost 3 bases, J lost 3 bases, and 5 bases stayed unmatched. Germline V lookup: CDR1 MNHNS, CDR2 SASEGT. This CDR3 comprises 15 residues.

The gene calls are TRBV7-2 and TRBJ2-3; maybe TRBD2 (7 bases). The germline V gene encodes CDR1 SGHTA and CDR2 FQGNSA. Trimming pared 1 base from V and 4 bases from J, leaving 9 bases between. This CDR3 has 14 amino acids. The CDR3 reads CASSLGGGPDTQYF. The CDR3 nucleotides are TGTGCCAGCAGCTTAGGGGGGGGCCCAGATACGCAGTATTTT.

The V call is TRBV27, the J call TRBJ2-7; weak D call: TRBD1 (7 bases). The CDR3 covers 13 residues. Trimming removed 8 bases at V and 2 bases at J, with 13 bases between. Germline V lookup: CDR1 MNHEY, CDR2 SMNVEV (reference sequence). In DNA form, the CDR3 reads TGTGCCAGCTCTCAGGGGGGCCCCTACGAGCAGTACTTC. Its protein product is CASSQGGPYEQYF.

The V call is TRBV6-5, the J call TRBJ2-4; a weak D match, TRBD1 (5 bases). Germline CDR1 and CDR2: MNHEY and SVGAGI. V gave up 8 bases and J gave up 11 bases, with 16 bases separating them. This CDR3 spans 12 amino acids. The CDR3 DNA reads TGTGCCAGCGGAGTTCATAGGGGCCTTCAGTACTTC. Protein product: CASGVHRGLQYF.

The chain employs TRBV18 and TRBJ1-1, with D uncertain. The CDR3 runs 13 residues. V lost 6 bases to trimming and J lost 4 bases, with 12 bases between them. CDR1 is KGHSH, CDR2 LQKENI, per germline. The CDR3, as DNA: TGTGCCAGCTCCCCCGGTTCTGTCACTGAAGCTTTCTTT. Translated: CASSPGSVTEAFF.

The J gene is TRBJ2-5, the V gene TRBV4-1; 9 bases line up with TRBD2. Germline CDR1 reads MGHRA; CDR2 reads YSYEKL. CDR3 size: 15 residues. V dropped 3 bases and J dropped 7; count of bases not matched to a gene: 9. The CDR3 DNA sequence: TGCGCCAGCAGCCAGGGACTAGCAACCCCAGGGACCCAGTACTTC. It yields the protein CASSQGLATPGTQYF.

The chain carries TRBV19 and TRBJ2-7; TRBD2 might be the D (5 bases). Trimming pared 7 bases from V and 1 base from J, leaving 11 bases between. This CDR3 comprises 13 residues. Germline lookup yields CDR1 LNHDA and CDR2 SQIVND (reference sequence). CDR3 loop: CASTPGMSYEQYF. DNA for the CDR3: TGTGCCAGTACTCCCGGGATGTCCTACGAGCAGTACTTC.

The chain links TRBV18 to TRBJ1-1; no clear D. V lost 3 bases and J lost 3, with 14 bases in between. Per germline, CDR1 KGHSH and CDR2 LQKENI. CDR3 length: 15 residues. In nucleotides, the CDR3 is TGTGCCAGCTCACCGCTCGCTGGGCAGGACACTGAAGCTTTCTTT. Translation gives CASSPLAGQDTEAFF.

V is TRBV4-1 and J is TRBJ2-5; no firm D call. Judging by the DNA end, TRBJ2-7 fits better; the J call may be wrong. The CDR3 runs 13 residues. Germline-derived CDR1 and CDR2 are MGHRA and YSYEKL. The CDR3 DNA sequence: TGCGCCAGCAGCCAATCGATATTGGGCGAGCAGTACTTC. As protein: CASSQSILGEQYF.

The V call is TRBV5-1, the J call TRBJ2-5; 7 nucleotides align to TRBD1. The CDR3 runs to 15 residues. Germline trimming cut 4 bases from V and 4 bases from J; bases unmatched to any gene: 10. In germline, CDR1 is SGHRS, CDR2 YFSETQ. The CDR3 region has the DNA TGCGCCAGCAGCCTGGACGTGTCAGGGGGAGAGACCCAGTACTTC. As protein: CASSLDVSGGETQYF.

This sequence joins TRBV10-1 and TRBJ1-1, with TRBD1 matching 8 bases. In germline, CDR1 is WNHNN, CDR2 SYGVQD (reference sequence). The CDR3 is 15 amino acids. With V trimmed by 3 bases and J by 1 base, 4 bases remained unmatched. Here the CDR3 reads CASSDRGLGNTEAFF. The CDR3 region has the DNA TGCGCCAGCAGTGACAGGGGGCTTGGGAACACTGAAGCTTTCTTT.

J is TRBJ1-2 and V is TRBV7-9; possible D gene TRBD1, 5 bases. This CDR3 is built from 14 residues. In germline, CDR1 is SEHNR, CDR2 FQNEAQ (reference sequence). The V end was cut by 1 base, the J end by 7 bases, with 13 bases between. CDR3 in amino acids: CASSLGPGNSGYTF. DNA of the CDR3: TGTGCCAGCAGCTTAGGTCCAGGGAATAGTGGCTACACCTTC.

The V call is TRBV18, the J call TRBJ2-5; possibly TRBD1 for D (5 bases). The germline V gene encodes CDR1 KGHSH and CDR2 LQKENI. The CDR3 sequence is 15 residues long. The ends were cut back, 3 bases at V and 1 base at J, with 12 bases in the middle. Written as DNA, the CDR3 is TGTGCCAGCTCACCCGGCAGGGCTACCCAAGAGACCCAGTACTTC. Protein: CASSPGRATQETQYF.

The chain recombines TRBV5-5 with TRBJ2-5; 11 positions agree with TRBD2. Germline CDR1 is SGHKS and CDR2 is YYEKEE (reference sequence). The CDR3 consists of 15 residues. Trimming cost V 5 bases and J 2 bases; bases outside gene matches: 5. Written as DNA, the CDR3 is TGTGCCAGCAGATGGGGACTAGCGGTTCAAGAGACCCAGTACTTC. It specifies CASRWGLAVQETQYF. Full variable domain (rest looked up from reference TRBV5-5 and TRBJ2-5): DAGVTQSPTHLIKTRGQQVTLRCSPISGHKSVSWYQQVLGQGPQFIFQYYEKEERGRGNFPDRFSARQFPNYSSELNVNALLLGDSALYLCASRWGLAVQETQYFGPGTRLLVL.

The chain is built from TRBV15 and TRBJ1-4; D remains unclear. The CDR3 length is 18 residues. Germline V CDR1 and CDR2: LNHNV, YYDKDF (reference sequence). V lost 0 bases and J lost 0, with 14 bases in between. CDR3 in DNA: TGTGCCACCAGCAGAGAATTCCTCGGAGCCGCAACTAATGAAAAACTGTTTTTT. This codes for CATSREFLGAATNEKLFF.

This clone was recorded only once. The CDR3 loop is CASSRKKGRDNYGYTF. CDR3 in DNA: TGTGCCAGCAGCCGAAAGAAGGGCAGGGATAACTATGGCTACACCTTC. The chain uses TRBV5-6 and TRBJ1-2, with D possibly being TRBD1 (5 bases). The length of the CDR3 is 16 residues. The V end lost 4 bases, the J end lost 1 base, and 17 bases lay between the germline ends. The V gene's germline CDR1 is SGHDT and CDR2 YYEEEE.